Shown below are 26 T cell receptor beta chains from a single sample sequenced in a study of T cell responses to AZD1222 COVID-19 vaccine. The repertoire was sequenced with immunoSEQ multiplex PCR; TCRdb's copy has only in-frame clones and lacks some. The repertoire has approximately 150,000 clones, about nine tenths of them found once; the top ten carry under 1.5%. The sample was peripheral blood, taken 28 days after the second AZD1222 dose. All receptors derive from an adult who received the AZD1222 COVID-19 vaccine.

In its sample, this clone was seen once. The CDR3 is CASSQVSGGPNTGELFF. The CDR3 coding sequence is TGCGCCAGCAGCCAAGTCTCGGGGGGGCCGAACACCGGGGAGCTGTTTTTT. The rearrangement uses TRBV4-3 and TRBJ2-2; 8 positions agree with TRBD2. Trimming removed 1 base from V and 0 bases from J; junction bases left unmatched: 4. This CDR3 has 17 amino acids. Germline CDR1 LGHNA, CDR2 YSLEER.

This clone was observed once. This chain uses TRBV5-1 with TRBJ1-2; D unresolved. Germline V gene sequence: CDR1 SGHRS, CDR2 YFSETQ. Trimming cost V 4 bases and J 4 bases, with 14 bases left between them. The CDR3 has 14 amino acids. In DNA, the CDR3 is TGCGCCAGCAGCCCGCAGGCGGGGATCTATGGCTACACCTTC. It codes for CASSPQAGIYGYTF.

The chain links TRBV7-8 to TRBJ1-1; 7 bases line up with TRBD1. The V segment lost 5 bases and the J segment 0 bases; nucleotides outside the gene matches: 6. This CDR3 contains 15 residues. The germline gives CDR1 SGHVS, CDR2 FQNEAQ. The CDR3 protein is CASSPRTGLNTEAFF. The CDR3 nucleotides are TGTGCCAGCAGCCCTCGGACAGGCTTGAACACTGAAGCTTTCTTT.

The chain carries TRBV2 and TRBJ1-1, with a tentative D call TRBD1 (6 bases). The CDR3 spans 21 residues. Looked up from germline, CDR1 is SNHLY and CDR2 is FYNNEI. Trimming removed 6 bases at V and 1 base at J, with 33 bases between. CDR3 in DNA: TGTGCCAGCAGGGAGGGCTCGGGCCTCATATTGGCAGGGGCACAGAACACTGAAGCTTTCTTT. Protein: CASREGSGLILAGAQNTEAFF.

V usage is TRBV27 and J usage is TRBJ2-7; TRBD1 matches 9 bases. After removal of 3 bases from V and 4 bases from J, the junction contained 4 bases not matched to a gene. Germline V gene sequence: CDR1 MNHEY, CDR2 SMNVEV (reference sequence). The length of the CDR3 is 14 residues. The CDR3 loop reads CASSFYRGRYEQYF. CDR3 coding DNA: TGTGCCAGCAGTTTTTACAGGGGGCGGTACGAGCAGTACTTC.

The CDR3 DNA is TGTGCCAGCAGCTTAGTGAGCAGTTCTTTGACGCAGTATTTT. As protein: CASSLVSSSLTQYF. The chain links TRBV11-2 to TRBJ2-3; D is undetermined. Deletions cut 1 base from V and 9 bases from J, with 14 bases between. The CDR3 extends over 14 amino acids. Germline CDR1 SGHAT, CDR2 FQNNGV.

The J gene is TRBJ2-7, the V gene TRBV7-9; D may correspond to TRBD1 or TRBD2 (5 bases each). The V and J ends lost 6 bases and 1 base respectively, with 13 bases between them. CDR3 size: 14 residues. The germline CDR1 and CDR2 sequences are SEHNR and FQNEAQ (reference sequence). The CDR3, as DNA: TGTGCCAGCAGTCGTCCGGGACCTTCCTACGAGCAGTACTTC. As protein: CASSRPGPSYEQYF.

This chain joins TRBV12-5 and TRBJ1-1; tentatively, D is TRBD1 (5 bases). Germline CDR1 reads LGHNT; CDR2 reads FRNRAP. V was trimmed by 3 bases and J by 6 bases, leaving 11 bases between them. CDR3 length: 13 amino acids. The CDR3 region is CASGLQVGAEAFF. The CDR3 bases are TGTGCTAGTGGTTTACAGGTTGGCGCTGAAGCTTTCTTT.

This sequence joins TRBV19 and TRBJ1-2, with 9 positions matching TRBD1. With 9 bases clipped from V and 6 bases from J, the junction kept 17 bases outside the gene matches. The length of the CDR3 is 16 residues. Germline V CDR1 and CDR2: LNHDA, SQIVND (reference sequence). The CDR3 DNA sequence: TGTGCCAGCAAGGGACAGGGCCGCACAGCATCTGATGGCTACACCTTC. It is translated as CASKGQGRTASDGYTF. Together with reference TRBV19 and TRBJ1-2, the CDR3 gives the full variable domain: DGGITQSPKYLFRKEGQNVTLSCEQNLNHDAMYWYRQDPGQGLRLIYYSQIVNDFQKGDIAEGYSVSREKKESFPLTVTSAQKNPTAFYLCASKGQGRTASDGYTFGSGTRLTVV.

The chain recombines TRBV28 with TRBJ1-4, with no clear D. This CDR3 spans 20 amino acids. Trimming left V 5 bases short and J 4 bases short, with 29 bases between. Germline CDR1 reads MDHEN; CDR2 reads SYDVKM. CDR3 nucleotide sequence: TGTGCCAGCAGTCCCCGCCGGCACAAGGATCCATTTTCAAATAATGAAAAACTGTTTTTT. Protein product: CASSPRRHKDPFSNNEKLFF.

The chain carries TRBV21-1 and TRBJ2-1; the table names TRBD2, a call not compared with the DNA. TRBV21-1 is a pseudogene locus. The CDR3 spans 14 residues. This chain's CDR3 is CAPISFRRCDEQFF. CDR3 bases: TGTGCCCCGATCAGTTTTAGGAGATGCGATGAGCAGTTCTTC.

Only one count was recorded for this clone. The V and J genes are TRBV9 and TRBJ2-4; no definite D call. CDR1 and CDR2 from the germline V gene are SGDLS and YYNGEE. V lost 0 bases, J lost 4 bases, and 5 bases lay in between. The CDR3 length is 13 residues. DNA for the CDR3: TGTGCCAGCAGCGTAGATCCGAAAAACATTCAGTACTTC. It specifies CASSVDPKNIQYF.

The J gene is TRBJ2-7, the V gene TRBV9; TRBD2 matches at 10 bases. The V gene's germline CDR1 is SGDLS and CDR2 YYNGEE. After removal of 3 bases from V and 2 bases from J, the junction contained 5 bases not matched to a gene. This CDR3 contains 15 residues. CDR3 bases: TGTGCCAGCAGCGGGGGTAGCGGGAGGACCTACGAGCAGTACTTC. Its translation is CASSGGSGRTYEQYF.

The DNA of the CDR3 is TGTGCCAGCAGCTCCATGACAGGTGGATCTGTGACCCTCCACTTT. This gives the protein CASSSMTGGSVTLHF. V usage is TRBV5-4 and J usage is TRBJ1-6, with D perhaps matching TRBD1 (6 bases). The germline gives CDR1 SGHNT, CDR2 YYREEE (reference sequence). This CDR3 comprises 15 residues. V was shortened by 3 bases and J by 14 bases, with 21 bases between the two germline ends.

The chain employs TRBV6-5 and TRBJ2-1; D may be TRBD1 (5 bases). V was trimmed by 10 bases and J by 0 bases, leaving 13 bases between them. The CDR3 has 14 residues. Germline CDR1 is MNHEY and CDR2 is SVGAGI. The CDR3 DNA follows: TGTGCCATAGAACAGGAAATCTCCTACAATGAGCAGTTCTTC. Protein product: CAIEQEISYNEQFF.

The CDR3 spells CASSSLAGAEQYF. The CDR3 DNA is TGTGCCAGCTCATCTCTAGCGGGAGCAGAGCAGTACTTC. This chain connects TRBV2 to TRBJ2-7, with TRBD2 identical over 10 bases. This CDR3 is 13 amino acids long. Trimming at V came to 8 bases and at J to 7 bases, leaving 8 bases not matched to a gene. Germline V gives CDR1 SNHLY, CDR2 FYNNEI. Together with reference TRBV2 and TRBJ2-7, the CDR3 gives the full variable domain: EPEVTQTPSHQVTQMGQEVILRCVPISNHLYFYWYRQILGQKVEFLVSFYNNEISEKSEIFDDQFSVERPDGSNFTLKIRSTKLEDSAMYFCASSSLAGAEQYFGPGTRLTVT.

The V and J genes are TRBV4-1 and TRBJ1-6, with D possibly matching TRBD1 (5 bases). The germline CDR1 and CDR2 sequences are MGHRA and YSYEKL. The CDR3 totals 14 residues. V was shortened by 4 bases and J by 5 bases, with 9 bases between the two germline ends. This CDR3 reads CASSRSDNNSPLHF. DNA of the CDR3: TGCGCCAGCAGCCGATCGGACAATAATTCACCCCTCCACTTT.

The CDR3 sequence is CASSFVSPQHF. The CDR3, as DNA: TGTGCCAGCAGTTTCGTCTCGCCCCAGCATTTT. The V and J genes are TRBV28 and TRBJ1-5; no clear D. Germline CDR1 reads MDHEN; CDR2 reads SYDVKM. The CDR3 spans 11 residues. The V end lost 3 bases, the J end lost 9 bases, and 6 bases lay between the germline ends. Full variable domain (rest looked up from reference TRBV28 and TRBJ1-5): DVKVTQSSRYLVKRTGEKVFLECVQDMDHENMFWYRQDPGLGLRLIYFSYDVKMKEKGDIPEGYSVSREKKERFSLILESASTNQTSMYLCASSFVSPQHFGDGTRLSIL.

This chain joins TRBV5-6 and TRBJ2-1, with D unclear. CDR1 is SGHDT and CDR2 is YYEEEE in the germline V gene. The CDR3 sequence is 14 residues long. V lost 1 base and J lost 4, with 9 bases in between. CDR3 sequence reads: CASSLNGRYNEQFF. CDR3 in DNA: TGTGCCAGCAGCTTGAACGGTAGATACAATGAGCAGTTCTTC.

V usage is TRBV11-3 and J usage is TRBJ2-1; D is unresolved. V dropped 4 bases and J dropped 0 bases, with 7 bases sitting between them. This CDR3 contains 14 residues. Looked up from germline, CDR1 is SGHNT and CDR2 is YENEEA. In nucleotides, the CDR3 is TGTGCCAGCAGCTCCCATTACTCCTACAATGAGCAGTTCTTC. Its translation: CASSSHYSYNEQFF.

The rearrangement links TRBV7-2 to TRBJ1-1; TRBD1 is a possible D gene (6 bases). CDR1 is SGHTA, CDR2 FQGNSA, per germline. V lost 6 bases, J lost 5 bases, and 25 bases lay in between. This CDR3 contains 17 residues. DNA of the CDR3: TGTGCCAGCAGTTTTGTGGACGGGACACTGCAGGGGACTGAAGCTTTCTTT. It encodes CASSFVDGTLQGTEAFF.

As regards this clone: At one boundary the junction diverges from the germline segment, which might be a read error. V is TRBV7-9 and J is TRBJ2-7; the D is unclear. In germline, CDR1 is SEHNR, CDR2 FQNEAQ (reference sequence). The CDR3 has 15 residues. CDR3 residues: CASSLDRSATYEQYF. The CDR3 DNA is TGTGCCAGCAGCCTCGACCGATCGGCGACCTACGAGCAGTATTTC. Full variable domain (rest looked up from reference TRBV7-9 and TRBJ2-7): DTGVSQNPRHKITKRGQNVTFRCDPISEHNRLYWYRQTLGQGPEFLTYFQNEAQLEKSRLLSDRFSAERPKGSFSTLEIQRTEQGDSAMYLCASSLDRSATYEQYFGPGTRLTVT.

The chain carries TRBV24-1 and TRBJ2-1, with D perhaps TRBD1 or TRBD2 (6 bases each). V dropped 5 bases and J dropped 5 bases, with 15 bases sitting between them. This CDR3 region has 15 residues. Per the germline V gene, CDR1 is KGHDR and CDR2 is SFDVKD. The CDR3 sequence is CATSAAGHKDNEQFF. The CDR3 nucleotides read TGTGCCACCAGTGCCGCGGGACACAAAGACAATGAGCAGTTCTTC.

This chain links TRBV6-2 or TRBV6-3 with TRBJ1-2; no clear D. CDR1 and CDR2 from the germline V gene are MNHEY and SVGEGT. The CDR3 spans 15 residues. V was trimmed by 0 bases and J by 2 bases, leaving 10 bases between them. This CDR3 reads CASSYSEQGNYGYTF. CDR3 in DNA: TGTGCCAGCAGTTACTCGGAGCAAGGGAACTATGGCTACACCTTC.

This clone was counted only a few times. This rearrangement joins TRBV18 to TRBJ2-7; no definite D call. The V gene's germline CDR1 is KGHSH and CDR2 LQKENI. Trimming pared 0 bases from V and 3 bases from J, leaving 9 bases between. The CDR3 consists of 14 residues. The CDR3 DNA reads TGTGCCAGCTCACCACCGGCGAGCTTCTACGAGCAGTACTTC. This sequence encodes CASSPPASFYEQYF. Based on the CDR3 plus reference TRBV18 and TRBJ2-7, the full variable domain is NAGVMQNPRHLVRRRGQEARLRCSPMKGHSHVYWYRQLPEEGLKFMVYLQKENIIDESGMPKERFSAEFPKEGPSILRIQQVVRGDSAAYFCASSPPASFYEQYFGPGTRLTVT.

This clone was counted between two and nine times. This rearrangement joins TRBV6-5 to TRBJ1-1, with TRBD1 identical over 8 bases. Losses at the gene ends were 9 bases for V and 4 bases for J; bases not matched to a gene: 10. The CDR3 has 14 residues. Germline V CDR1 and CDR2: MNHEY, SVGAGI. In nucleotides, the CDR3 is TGTGCCAGTGATTGGACAGGGAGGAGCACTGAAGCTTTCTTT. This encodes CASDWTGRSTEAFF.